This T cell receptor (beta chain) was sequenced in a study (dated by TCRdb to about 2016). Library preparation used RT-PCR. Sequencing relied on an Illumina MiSeq. TCRdb cleaned the public reads at Q25 with fastp, built clones with MiXCR and kept in-frame beta chains. Entries are consolidated by CDR3 protein sequence, retaining the most common genes and DNA. Counted in this sample were almost 700,000 distinct CDR3 sequences; 12% to 15% of them appeared once. Roughly 3.9% of the sample is in the top ten clones. For CDR1 and CDR2, the germline V gene lists MDHEN and SYDVKM. The CDR3 holds 16 amino acids from the cysteine to the phenylalanine. Just the 48-base CDR3 DNA is kept, in frame starting at base 1. V is clipped by 2 bases and J by 6 bases, and the sequence between their germline boundaries is 14 bases long. Only one count was recorded for this clonotype. There is no known antigen for this receptor. It has no much larger one-base neighbor in the sample; base qualities were not kept. One read is thin evidence.

This clonotype was sampled from a female donor in good health, serving as a healthy control. Material: memory CD4+ T cells from blood. Recombination joined TRBV28 with TRBJ1-6; 5 matching bases give a weak D call of TRBD1. CDR3 region: CASSLTKGRVNSPLHF. The DNA reads TGTGCCAGCAGTTTAACGAAGGGCAGGGTTAATTCACCCCTCCACTTT.